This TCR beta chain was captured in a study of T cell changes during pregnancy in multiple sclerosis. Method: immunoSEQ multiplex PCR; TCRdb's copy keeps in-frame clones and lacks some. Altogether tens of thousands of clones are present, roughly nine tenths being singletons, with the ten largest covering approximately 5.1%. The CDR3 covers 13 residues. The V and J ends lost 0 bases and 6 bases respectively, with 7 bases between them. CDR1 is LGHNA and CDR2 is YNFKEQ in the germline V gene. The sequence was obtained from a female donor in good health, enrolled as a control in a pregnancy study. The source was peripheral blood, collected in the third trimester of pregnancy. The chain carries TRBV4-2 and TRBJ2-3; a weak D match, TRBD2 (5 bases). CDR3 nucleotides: TGTGCCAGCAGCCAAGACCTAGCTGATACGCAGTATTTT. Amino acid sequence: CASSQDLADTQYF.